This T cell receptor beta chain is from a study of blood T cell repertoires in COVID-19. Study background: Sites across the United States, Italy and Spain contributed samples from acute and convalescent COVID-19. In each case, the material was cDNA or gDNA derived from T cells, B-cell-depleted T cells, or PBMCs.

Authors' processing steps: How many nucleated cells were present was estimated from reference gene primer amplification. Measured with immunoSEQ multiplex PCR; TCRdb has only the in-frame clones, and not every one. That table furnishes V, J and clone size, whereas the DNA furnished D and trimming. The repertoire holds about 220,000 clones, with approximately 85% as singletons. This CDR3 is built from 13 residues. The V and J ends lost 3 bases and 9 bases respectively, with 15 bases between them. The germline gives CDR1 GTSNPN, CDR2 SVGIG (reference sequence). The sequenced material came from peripheral blood. This clonotype was sampled from a man aged 50-60 years who had recovered from COVID-19. The rearrangement joins TRBV30 to TRBJ2-4, with D maybe TRBD1 (6 bases). Written as DNA, the CDR3 is TGTGCCTGGAGAGGTACAGGGAAGGGCATTCAGTACTTC. Amino acids: CAWRGTGKGIQYF.